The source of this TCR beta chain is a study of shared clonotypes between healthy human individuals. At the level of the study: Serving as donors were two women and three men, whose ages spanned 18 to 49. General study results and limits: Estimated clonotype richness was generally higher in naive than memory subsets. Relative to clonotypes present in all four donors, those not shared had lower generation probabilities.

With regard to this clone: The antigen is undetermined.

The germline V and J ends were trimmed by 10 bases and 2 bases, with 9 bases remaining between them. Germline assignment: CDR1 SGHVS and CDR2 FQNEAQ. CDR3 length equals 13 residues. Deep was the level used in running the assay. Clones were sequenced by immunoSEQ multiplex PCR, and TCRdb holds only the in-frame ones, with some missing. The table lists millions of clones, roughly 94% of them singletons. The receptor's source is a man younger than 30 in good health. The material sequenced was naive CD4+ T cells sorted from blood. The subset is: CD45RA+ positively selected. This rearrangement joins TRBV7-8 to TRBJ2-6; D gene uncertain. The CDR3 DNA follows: TGTGCCATTACTCTTCCTGGGGCCAACGTCCTGACTTTC. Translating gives CAITLPGANVLTF.